This entry lists 27 T cell receptor beta chains sequenced from one sample in a study of shared clonotypes between healthy human individuals. TCRdb's table, derived via immunoSEQ multiplex PCR, lists solely in-frame clones and lacks some. The sample includes hundreds of thousands of clones, less than 96% of them seen just once. Input material: naive CD4+ T cells sorted from blood. Noted subset: CD45RA+ positively selected. These TCRs come from a woman aged 25 to 39 in good health.

The chain carries TRBV28 and TRBJ1-1; D is uncertain. Trimming removed 2 bases at V and 9 bases at J, with 7 bases between. Germline V gives CDR1 MDHEN, CDR2 SYDVKM. The CDR3 has 11 amino acids. This chain's CDR3 is CASSLELKAFF. The CDR3 region has the DNA TGTGCCAGCAGTTTAGAGTTGAAAGCTTTCTTT.

The rearrangement joins TRBV5-4 to TRBJ1-3; unclear D gene. Germline values: CDR1 SGHNT, CDR2 YYREEE (reference sequence). CDR3 length: 15 residues. Trimming removed 2 bases at V and 0 bases at J, with 9 bases between. The DNA of the CDR3 is TGTGCCAGCAGCTTTGGACCCCCCTCTGGAAACACCATATATTTT. Translating gives CASSFGPPSGNTIYF.

The chain joins TRBV18 to TRBJ1-5, with 11 bases lining up with TRBD1. The germline V gene encodes CDR1 KGHSH and CDR2 LQKENI. V was pared by 4 bases and J by 4 bases, with 6 bases of the junction left unmatched. CDR3 size: 16 residues. DNA of the CDR3: TGTGCCAGCTCACGAGGGACAGGGGGTACTAATCAGCCCCAGCATTTT. This codes for CASSRGTGGTNQPQHF. Full variable domain (remainder filled in from reference TRBV18 and TRBJ1-5): NAGVMQNPRHLVRRRGQEARLRCSPMKGHSHVYWYRQLPEEGLKFMVYLQKENIIDESGMPKERFSAEFPKEGPSILRIQQVVRGDSAAYFCASSRGTGGTNQPQHFGDGTRLSIL.

The chain joins TRBV5-8 to TRBJ2-7, with D hard to call. The CDR3 has 14 amino acids. Germline assignment: CDR1 SGHTS and CDR2 YDEGEE. The V end was cut by 4 bases, the J end by 7 bases, with 18 bases between. The CDR3 here is CASSLTPGWGEQYF. The CDR3 coding sequence is TGTGCCAGCAGCCTTACCCCCGGGTGGGGAGAGCAGTACTTC.

This sequence joins TRBV5-1 and TRBJ2-7; D unresolved. The V and J ends lost 5 bases and 0 bases respectively, with 18 bases between them. CDR3 size: 16 residues. Germline V gene data show CDR1 as SGHRS and CDR2 as YFSETQ. CDR3 nucleotide sequence: TGCGCCAGCAGGCCGGCCCAGACGCGTCTCTCCTACGAGCAGTACTTC. Its protein product is CASRPAQTRLSYEQYF.

The chain recombines TRBV28 with TRBJ2-1; TRBD2 matches at 13 bases. The CDR3 has 12 amino acids. Germline-derived CDR1 and CDR2 are MDHEN and SYDVKM. V trimming: 6 bases; J trimming: 14 bases; junction bases outside the gene matches: 4. CDR3 in DNA: TGTGCCAGCAGCATGACTAGCGGGGGGAAGTTCTTC. This gives the protein CASSMTSGGKFF.

This clone was recorded once. The rearrangement uses TRBV21-1 and TRBJ1-3; the table's D call, TRBD1, was not checked against the DNA. TRBV21-1 constitutes a pseudogene. This CDR3 region has 14 residues. The CDR3 reads CASSKVKTGNTIYF. The CDR3 bases are TGTGCCAGCAGCAAAGTAAAGACAGGAAACACCATATATTTT.

This clone was counted a few times. This chain connects TRBV7-9 to TRBJ2-7; D tentatively reads TRBD1 or TRBD2 (5 bases each). Germline V gives CDR1 SEHNR, CDR2 FQNEAQ (reference sequence). Trimming removed 6 bases at V and 5 bases at J, with 20 bases between. The CDR3 runs to 15 residues. The CDR3 sequence: CASREGRDKVHEQYF. In DNA, the CDR3 is TGTGCCAGCAGAGAGGGACGGGATAAGGTCCACGAGCAGTACTTC.

The chain combines TRBV18 with TRBJ1-1; no firm D call. V lost 8 bases and J lost 4, with 14 bases in between. This CDR3 has 13 residues. The V gene's germline CDR1 is KGHSH and CDR2 LQKENI. CDR3 sequence reads: CASTWAEGTEAFF. CDR3 bases: TGTGCCAGCACCTGGGCAGAAGGCACTGAAGCTTTCTTT.

The gene calls are TRBV7-9 and TRBJ2-1, with 9 bases that match TRBD1. With V trimmed by 5 bases and J by 6 bases, 11 bases remained unmatched. The CDR3 spans 16 residues. The germline V gene has CDR1 SEHNR and CDR2 FQNEAQ (reference sequence). Here the CDR3 DNA reads TGTGCCAGCAGCAACGTCAAGACAGGGGGTCCCAATGAGCAGTTCTTC. Translating it yields CASSNVKTGGPNEQFF.

Only one count was recorded for this clone. The chain links TRBV28 to TRBJ1-1; unclear D gene. The germline V gene has CDR1 MDHEN and CDR2 SYDVKM. This CDR3 is built from 11 residues. V lost 6 bases and J 6 bases, leaving 8 bases between the germline ends. CDR3 coding DNA: TGTGCCAGCAGACGGACCCCTGAAGCTTTCTTT. Its protein product is CASRRTPEAFF.

The chain employs TRBV5-1 and TRBJ1-1; D is uncertain. Trimming took 0 bases from V and 1 from J, leaving 7 bases between them. Looked up from germline, CDR1 is SGHRS and CDR2 is YFSETQ. CDR3 length equals 14 residues. Here the CDR3 DNA reads TGCGCCAGCAGCTTGGTTGGGAAGAACACTGAAGCTTTCTTT. It yields the protein CASSLVGKNTEAFF. Combining the CDR3 with reference TRBV5-1 and TRBJ1-1 gives the whole variable domain KAGVTQTPRYLIKTRGQQVTLSCSPISGHRSVSWYQQTPGQGLQFLFEYFSETQRNKGNFPGRFSGRQFSNSRSEMNVSTLELGDSALYLCASSLVGKNTEAFFGQGTRLTVV.

The V and J genes are TRBV5-1 and TRBJ2-1; 10 nucleotides match TRBD1. The CDR3 sequence is 15 residues long. Germline loops: CDR1 SGHRS, CDR2 YFSETQ. The J segment lost 13 bases and the V segment lost 4 bases, leaving 14 bases of the junction unmatched. The CDR3 region is CASSAGTDRGTVQFF. The CDR3 DNA follows: TGCGCCAGCAGCGCGGGGACGGACAGGGGGACTGTACAGTTCTTC.

The gene calls are TRBV6-4 and TRBJ1-2; TRBD1 agrees at 7 bases. This CDR3 is built from 14 residues. The ends lost 2 bases at V and 8 bases at J; junction bases unmatched: 8. The germline V gene encodes CDR1 MRHNA and CDR2 SNTAGT. CDR3 amino acids: CASSDPGQLEGYTF. The CDR3 coding sequence is TGTGCCAGCAGTGACCCGGGACAGCTAGAAGGCTACACCTTC.

The chain couples TRBV7-9 to TRBJ1-6; D remains ambiguous. In germline, CDR1 is SEHNR, CDR2 FQNEAQ (reference sequence). The CDR3 loop spans 14 amino acids. V lost 1 base and J lost 9, with 10 bases in between. CDR3 nucleotide sequence: TGTGCCAGCAGCTTAGGCGGAGTTGTTTCACCCCTCCACTTT. This sequence encodes CASSLGGVVSPLHF. Supplemented by reference TRBV7-9 and TRBJ1-6, the full variable domain reads DTGVSQNPRHKITKRGQNVTFRCDPISEHNRLYWYRQTLGQGPEFLTYFQNEAQLEKSRLLSDRFSAERPKGSFSTLEIQRTEQGDSAMYLCASSLGGVVSPLHFGNGTRLTVT.

The gene calls are TRBV11-3 and TRBJ2-3; 11 nucleotides align to TRBD2. V was pared by 1 base and J by 6 bases, with 3 bases of the junction left unmatched. CDR1 and CDR2 (germline): SGHNT, YENEEA. The CDR3 covers 15 residues. The DNA for the CDR3 is TGTGCCAGCAGCTTAGGACTAGCGGGGATCGATACGCAGTATTTT. This encodes CASSLGLAGIDTQYF.

A remark on this clone: Additional DNA sequences in this sample encode the identical CDR3. V and J are TRBV5-1 and TRBJ1-1; D gene ambiguous. Trimming pared 0 bases from V and 4 bases from J, leaving 7 bases between. Looked up from germline, CDR1 is SGHRS and CDR2 is YFSETQ. The CDR3 runs 13 residues. The CDR3 spells CASSLEVGTEAFF. The CDR3 DNA follows: TGCGCCAGCAGCTTGGAAGTTGGCACTGAAGCTTTCTTT.

This clone was recorded only once. The chain is built from TRBV9 and TRBJ2-2; the D gene is possibly TRBD2 (6 bases). CDR1 and CDR2 (germline): SGDLS, YYNGEE. CDR3 length: 14 residues. The V gene lost 3 bases and the J gene lost 7 bases, with 13 bases spanning the gap. The CDR3, as DNA: TGTGCCAGCAGCGGCGGGGAAATCGACGGGGAGCTGTTTTTT. This encodes CASSGGEIDGELFF.

The V call is TRBV7-9, the J call TRBJ1-6, with a weak D call TRBD1 (6 bases). The CDR3 is 14 amino acids. Trimming pared 4 bases from V and 7 bases from J, leaving 11 bases between. Germline CDR1 reads SEHNR; CDR2 reads FQNEAQ (reference sequence). CDR3 DNA sequence: TGTGCCAGCAGCTCTCGGGACACAAATTCACCCCTCCACTTT. The encoded protein is CASSSRDTNSPLHF. Together with reference TRBV7-9 and TRBJ1-6, the CDR3 gives the full variable domain: DTGVSQNPRHKITKRGQNVTFRCDPISEHNRLYWYRQTLGQGPEFLTYFQNEAQLEKSRLLSDRFSAERPKGSFSTLEIQRTEQGDSAMYLCASSSRDTNSPLHFGNGTRLTVT.

The rearrangement uses TRBV27 and TRBJ2-3; D is uncertain. The V and J ends lost 8 bases and 1 base respectively, with 7 bases between them. The CDR3 is 12 amino acids. Germline CDR1 MNHEY, CDR2 SMNVEV (reference sequence). CDR3 in amino acids: CASRSGTDTQYF. In DNA, the CDR3 is TGTGCCAGCCGGTCGGGCACAGATACGCAGTATTTT.

V usage is TRBV10-3 and J usage is TRBJ1-1; D unresolved. The ends were cut back, 2 bases at V and 3 bases at J, with 10 bases in the middle. The CDR3 contains 14 residues. CDR1 and CDR2 from the germline V gene are ENHRY and SYGVKD. CDR3 protein: CAISEPVGYTEAFF. The CDR3 nucleotides are TGTGCCATCAGTGAGCCGGTCGGCTACACTGAAGCTTTCTTT.

The chain links TRBV10-3 to TRBJ2-3; 14 nucleotides match TRBD2. This CDR3 is built from 18 residues. The J segment lost 1 base and the V segment lost 3 bases, leaving 6 bases of the junction unmatched. Germline-derived CDR1 and CDR2 are ENHRY and SYGVKD. This CDR3 reads CAISEGTSGSLRTDTQYF. CDR3 sequence (DNA): TGTGCCATCAGTGAAGGGACTAGCGGGAGTCTCCGCACAGATACGCAGTATTTT.

The chain uses TRBV19 and TRBJ2-5; TRBD1 aligns across 9 bases. The J call may be incorrect, as the DNA end agrees better with TRBJ2-7. Germline values: CDR1 LNHDA, CDR2 SQIVND (reference sequence). The CDR3 has 17 amino acids. The CDR3 is CASSAYAGTGTSYEQYF. The CDR3 DNA reads as TGTGCCAGTAGTGCCTATGCCGGGACAGGGACTTCCTACGAGCAGTACTTC.

In regard to this clone: The sample has other DNA sequences that encode this CDR3 too. The chain uses TRBV7-9 and TRBJ2-3; weak D call: TRBD2 (6 bases). Per germline, CDR1 SEHNR and CDR2 FQNEAQ (reference sequence). V was cut by 5 bases and J by 0 bases, with 9 bases left in between. The CDR3 runs 14 residues. In nucleotides, the CDR3 is TGTGCCAGCAGCCCGAGCGGGAGCACAGATACGCAGTATTTT. Protein: CASSPSGSTDTQYF.

The rearrangement uses TRBV5-6 and TRBJ2-5, with a weak D call TRBD1 (5 bases). V gave up 0 bases and J gave up 5 bases, with 14 bases separating them. The germline V gene has CDR1 SGHDT and CDR2 YYEEEE. The CDR3 has 15 amino acids. The CDR3 reads CASSLALGSGETQYF. The CDR3 DNA reads as TGTGCCAGCAGCTTGGCCCTAGGGTCAGGGGAGACCCAGTACTTC.

This clone was recorded once. The identical CDR3 is also encoded by other nucleotide sequences in the sample. The chain uses TRBV6-5 and TRBJ1-1; a possible D gene is TRBD1 (5 bases). Germline V gives CDR1 MNHEY, CDR2 SVGAGI. CDR3 size: 13 residues. Trimming left V 6 bases short and J 0 bases short, with 8 bases between. CDR3 nucleotides: TGTGCCAGCAGGCGACAGATGAACACTGAAGCTTTCTTT. Translated: CASRRQMNTEAFF.

The J gene is TRBJ1-6, the V gene TRBV5-6; 8 nucleotides line up with TRBD1. The CDR3 sequence is 16 residues long. Germline V CDR1 and CDR2: SGHDT, YYEEEE. The V segment lost 3 bases and the J segment 7 bases; nucleotides outside the gene matches: 9. CDR3 sequence (DNA): TGTGCCAGCAGCTCCCTTCCCGGACAGGGAAATTCACCCCTCCACTTT. This gives the protein CASSSLPGQGNSPLHF.